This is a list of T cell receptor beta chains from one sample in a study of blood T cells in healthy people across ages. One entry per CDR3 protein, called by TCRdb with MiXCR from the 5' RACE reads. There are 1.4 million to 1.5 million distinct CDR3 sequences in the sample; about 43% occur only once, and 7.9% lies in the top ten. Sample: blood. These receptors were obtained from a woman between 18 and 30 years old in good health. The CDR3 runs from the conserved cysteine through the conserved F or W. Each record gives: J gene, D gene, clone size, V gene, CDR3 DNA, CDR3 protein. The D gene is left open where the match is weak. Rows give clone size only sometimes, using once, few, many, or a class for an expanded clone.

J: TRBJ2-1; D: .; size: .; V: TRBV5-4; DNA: TGTGCCAGCAGCTTTGTTTGGAACGACAATGAGCAGTTCTTC; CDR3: CASSFVWNDNEQFF
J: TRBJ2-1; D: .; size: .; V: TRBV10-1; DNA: TGCGCCAGCAGTGTCCTCCCCCGAGAGCAGTTCTTC; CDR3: CASSVLPREQFF
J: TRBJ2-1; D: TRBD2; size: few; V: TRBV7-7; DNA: TGTGCCAGCAGCCCTGGGGGGGAGGAGCAGTTCTTC; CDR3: CASSPGGEEQFF
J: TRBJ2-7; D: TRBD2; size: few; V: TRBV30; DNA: TGTGCCTGGAGCACTAGCGGGTGGTCCTACGAGCAGTACTTC; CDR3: CAWSTSGWSYEQYF
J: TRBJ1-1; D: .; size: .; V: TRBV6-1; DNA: TGTGCCAGCAGGGCGGACGAAAGGCTTGGCACTGAAGCTTTCTTT; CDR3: CASRADERLGTEAFF
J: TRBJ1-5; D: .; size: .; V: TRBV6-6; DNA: TGTGCCAGCACGGGGCGGTATAACAATCAGCCCCAGCATTTT; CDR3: CASTGRYNNQPQHF
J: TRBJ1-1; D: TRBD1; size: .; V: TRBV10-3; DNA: TGTGCCATCAGTGGTGACAGGGACGCTGAAGCTTTCTTT; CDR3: CAISGDRDAEAFF
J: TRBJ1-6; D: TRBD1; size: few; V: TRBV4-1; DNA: TGCGCCAGCAAGGTACAGGGGAATTCACCCCTCCACTTT; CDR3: CASKVQGNSPLHF
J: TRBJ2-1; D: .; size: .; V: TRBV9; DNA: TGTGCCAGCAGCGTAGCCGGCCCTTCCTACAATGAGCAGTTCTTC; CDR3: CASSVAGPSYNEQFF
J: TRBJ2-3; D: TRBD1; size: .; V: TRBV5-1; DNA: TGCGCCAGCAGCAAGCCCGGGACAGAGAGCACAGATACGCAGTATTTT; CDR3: CASSKPGTESTDTQYF
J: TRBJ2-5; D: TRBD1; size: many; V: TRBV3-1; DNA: TGTGCCAGCAGCCAAGGACAGGGAGAGGAGACCCAGTACTTC; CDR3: CASSQGQGEETQYF
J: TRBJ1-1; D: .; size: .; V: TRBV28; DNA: TGTGCCAGCAGTCATCCGGACACTGAAGCTTTCTTT; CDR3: CASSHPDTEAFF
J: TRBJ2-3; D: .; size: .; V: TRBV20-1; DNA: TGCAGTGCTAGAGATGAAGAGGATTATCATGCAGATACGCAGTATTTT; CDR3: CSARDEEDYHADTQYF
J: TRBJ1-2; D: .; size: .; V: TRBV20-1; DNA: TGCAGTGCTAGAGACGACAGGTCTCGAGGCTACACCTTC; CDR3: CSARDDRSRGYTF
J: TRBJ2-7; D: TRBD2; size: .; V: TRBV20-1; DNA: TGCAGTGCTAGAGATGTGACGGGGGGGACGGGACGGCTTAAAGAGGCCCAGTACTTC; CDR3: CSARDVTGGTGRLKEAQYF
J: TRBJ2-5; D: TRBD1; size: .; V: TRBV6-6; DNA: TGTGCCAGCAGTTACCAGGACAGGGGAGAGACCCAGTACTTC; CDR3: CASSYQDRGETQYF
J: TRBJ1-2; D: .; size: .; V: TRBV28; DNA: TGTGCCAGCAGCTCCCACAACTATGGCTACACCTTC; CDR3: CASSSHNYGYTF
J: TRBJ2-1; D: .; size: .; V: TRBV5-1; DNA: TGCGCCAGCAGCTTGTGGACGGATGAGCAGTTCTTC; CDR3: CASSLWTDEQFF
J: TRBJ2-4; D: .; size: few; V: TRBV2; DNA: TGTGCCAGCAAGGGGACCGGAAACATTCAGTACTTC; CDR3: CASKGTGNIQYF
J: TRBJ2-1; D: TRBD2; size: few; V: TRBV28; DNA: TGTGCCAGCAGTTTTGGGGGAGCGGGGGGATGGGAGCAGTTCTTC; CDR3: CASSFGGAGGWEQFF
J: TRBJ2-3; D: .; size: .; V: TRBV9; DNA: TGTGCCAGCAGCGTAGGAAGGGTTACCACAGATACGCAGTATTTT; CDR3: CASSVGRVTTDTQYF
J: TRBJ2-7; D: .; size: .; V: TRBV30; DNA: TGTGCCTGGAGTGTCGGGGGCTACGAGCAGTACTTC; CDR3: CAWSVGGYEQYF
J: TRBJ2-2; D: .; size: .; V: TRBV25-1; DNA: TGTGCCAGCAGTGAACGGAACACCGGGGAGCTGTTTTTT; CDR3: CASSERNTGELFF
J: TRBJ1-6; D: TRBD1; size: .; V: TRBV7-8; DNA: TGTGCCAGCAGCTTATCGGGACAGGGGAATTCACCCCTCCACTTT; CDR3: CASSLSGQGNSPLHF
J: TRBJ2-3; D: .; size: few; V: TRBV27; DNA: TGTGCCAGCAGTGAGGGTCGACGGGGAGATACGCAGTATTTT; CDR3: CASSEGRRGDTQYF
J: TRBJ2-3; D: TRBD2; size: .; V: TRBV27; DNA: TGTGCCAGCAGTACGGGAGGGGGACTACGTTACAATACGCAGTATTTT; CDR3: CASSTGGGLRYNTQYF
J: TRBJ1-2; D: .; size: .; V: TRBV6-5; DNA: TGTGCCAGCAGTTACCGGCAGTCAGGACGCGGCTACACCTTC; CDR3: CASSYRQSGRGYTF
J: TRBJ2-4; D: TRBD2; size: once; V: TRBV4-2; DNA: TGTGCCAGCAGCCAAGGAGGGGACGGGAGGGCCTACAATGAGCAGTACTTC; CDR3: CASSQGGDGRAYNEQYF
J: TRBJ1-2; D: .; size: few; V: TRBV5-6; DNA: TGTGCCAGCAGCTTGACGGGGGGGTCCGGATCTCAGGTCAATGGCTACACCTTC; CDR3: CASSLTGGSGSQVNGYTF
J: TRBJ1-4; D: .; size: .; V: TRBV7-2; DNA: TGTGCCAGCAGCTTAGCGGGAAGGGGGAATGAAAAACTGTTTTTT; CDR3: CASSLAGRGNEKLFF
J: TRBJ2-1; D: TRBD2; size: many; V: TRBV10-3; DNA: TGTGCCATCAGTACTGGGACTAGCGGAGACCCTAACAATGAGCAGTTCTTC; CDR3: CAISTGTSGDPNNEQFF
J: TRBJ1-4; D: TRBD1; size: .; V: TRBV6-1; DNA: TGTGCCAGCAGTGGGACAGGGGAAGCTGAAAAACTGTTTTTT; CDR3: CASSGTGEAEKLFF
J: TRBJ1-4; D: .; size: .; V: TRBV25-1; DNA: TGTGCCAGCAGTGAATATACGGGGGGGGATAAAAAACTGTTTTTT; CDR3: CASSEYTGGDKKLFF
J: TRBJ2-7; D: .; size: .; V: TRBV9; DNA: TGTGCCAGCAGCGTAACTAGGGATAGGGTCTCCGAGCAGTACTTC; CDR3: CASSVTRDRVSEQYF
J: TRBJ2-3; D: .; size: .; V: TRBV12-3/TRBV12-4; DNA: TGTGCCAGCCTCTCAGAGTACCCAACCCCAGATACGCAGTATTTT; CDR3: CASLSEYPTPDTQYF
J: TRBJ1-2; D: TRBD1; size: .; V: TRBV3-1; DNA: TGTGCCGCCCGGGACAGGGCTGGCTACACCTTC; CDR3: CAARDRAGYTF
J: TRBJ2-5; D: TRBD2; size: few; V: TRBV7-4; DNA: TGTGCCAGCAGCTTACCTAGCGGGGGCACTGGGACCCAGTACTTC; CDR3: CASSLPSGGTGTQYF
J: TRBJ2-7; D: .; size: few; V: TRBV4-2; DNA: TGTGCCAGCAGCCAAGAGGTCGCCGAGGACTACGAGCAGTACTTC; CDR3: CASSQEVAEDYEQYF
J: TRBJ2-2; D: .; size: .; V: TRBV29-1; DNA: TGCAGCGTTGACAACACCGGGGAGCTGTTTTTT; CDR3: CSVDNTGELFF
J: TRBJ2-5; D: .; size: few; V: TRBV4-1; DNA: TGCGCCAGCAGCCAAGTTGGGCGGGAAGAGACCCAGTACTTC; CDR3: CASSQVGREETQYF
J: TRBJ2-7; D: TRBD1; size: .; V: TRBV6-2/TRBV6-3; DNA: TGTGCCAGCAGTAACGTCCTGGGACAGTTCTACGAGCAGTACTTC; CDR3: CASSNVLGQFYEQYF
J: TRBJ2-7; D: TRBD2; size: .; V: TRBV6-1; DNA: TGTGCCAGCAGTGATAAAACTAGCGGAATTTACGAGCAGTACTTC; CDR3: CASSDKTSGIYEQYF
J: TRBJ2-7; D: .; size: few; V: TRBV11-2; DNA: TGTGCCAGCAGCCGGAGCGGAGGGGGAAACTCCTACGAGCAGTACTTC; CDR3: CASSRSGGGNSYEQYF
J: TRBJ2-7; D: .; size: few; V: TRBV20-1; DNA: TGCAGTGCTAGAGACCCCGGGGCAACCGCCGAGCAGTACTTC; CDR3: CSARDPGATAEQYF
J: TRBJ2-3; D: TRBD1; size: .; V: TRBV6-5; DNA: TGTGCCAGCATTTCTCCGGGGACAGACACGCAGTATTTT; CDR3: CASISPGTDTQYF
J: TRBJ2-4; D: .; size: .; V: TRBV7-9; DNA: TGTGCCAGCAGCTTAGTTATTGGATCGAGAAACATTCAGTACTTC; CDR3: CASSLVIGSRNIQYF
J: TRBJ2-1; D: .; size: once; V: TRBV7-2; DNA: TGTGCCAGCAGCCCCCATAGGAGGGACAGCCAGTTCTTC; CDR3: CASSPHRRDSQFF
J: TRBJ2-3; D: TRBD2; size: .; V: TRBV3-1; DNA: TGTGCCAGCAGCCCCTGGTTAGCGGGGACCACAGATACGCAGTATTTT; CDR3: CASSPWLAGTTDTQYF
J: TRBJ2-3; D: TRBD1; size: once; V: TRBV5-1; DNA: TGCGCCAGCAGCTTGGCATCATGGACAGGGGCAGATACGCAGTATTTT; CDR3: CASSLASWTGADTQYF
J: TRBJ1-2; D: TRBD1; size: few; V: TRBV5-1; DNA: TGCGCCAGCAGCTCCGTACCGCCGGGACAGGGGCGGGATGGCTACACCTTC; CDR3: CASSSVPPGQGRDGYTF
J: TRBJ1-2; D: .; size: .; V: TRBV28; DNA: TGTGCCAGCAGTTTGAAGGGCCTCGACTATGGCTACACCTTC; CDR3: CASSLKGLDYGYTF
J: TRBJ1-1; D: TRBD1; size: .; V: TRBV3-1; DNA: TGTGCCAGCACAAGGGGGCAGATGAACGCTGAAGCTTTCTTT; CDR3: CASTRGQMNAEAFF
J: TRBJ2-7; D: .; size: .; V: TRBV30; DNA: TGTGCCTGGAGTGTAGGGCAGCCCTACGAGCAGTACTTC; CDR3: CAWSVGQPYEQYF
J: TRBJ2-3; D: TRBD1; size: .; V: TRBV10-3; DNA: TGCGCCATCAGGGGACAGGGGTGGGATACGCAGTATTTT; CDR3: CAIRGQGWDTQYF
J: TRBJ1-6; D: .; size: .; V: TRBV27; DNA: TGTGCCAGCAGTTTTTCAGGGAGTTCACCCCTCCACTTT; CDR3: CASSFSGSSPLHF